The 18 T cell receptor beta chains below were found in one sample sequenced in a study of CD8 T cells in acute hepatitis C reinfection. Time point denoted: acute HCV infection, within 168 days of estimated infection date. Hepatitis C virus-specific T cells were sequenced directly ex vivo without in vitro expansion. Profiling relied on immunoSEQ multiplex PCR, and the TCRdb table lists in-frame clones only, not all of them. The sample has about 610 clones; 40% to 60% are singletons. Findings and caveats of the study: Overrepresentation in the naive pool did not explain the preferential TRBV04 and TRBV06 usage seen in all groups.

The specimen was HCV NS3-1073 tetramer-sorted CD8+ T cells from PBMCs, collected during acute infection. These receptors originate from a woman in her twenties or thirties who spontaneously cleared hepatitis C infection.

Sample share makes this clone large. CDR3 in DNA: TGTGCCAGCAGCCGTCCATTGGGACTAGCCTTCACCGGGGAGCTGTTTTTT. Translating it yields CASSRPLGLAFTGELFF. The chain recombines TRBV28 with TRBJ2-2; 9 bases match TRBD2. Germline V gives CDR1 MDHEN, CDR2 SYDVKM. J was trimmed by 4 bases and V by 6 bases; bases with no gene match: 12. The CDR3 length is 17 residues.

With respect to this clone: A much larger clone differs by one base, so this may be a read error. The final CDR3 position lacks the conserved phenylalanine or tryptophan, pointing to a likely read error. CDR3 nucleotide sequence: TGTGCCAGCAGGTCAGGGGCGGACACTGAAGCTTTCCTT. Translated, it gives CASRSGADTEAFL. The chain combines TRBV5-1 with TRBJ1-1; maybe TRBD1 (6 bases). The germline V gene encodes CDR1 SGHRS and CDR2 YFSETQ. The CDR3 has 13 amino acids.

The chain joins TRBV4-3 to TRBJ2-3; 8 bases match TRBD2. V was pared by 3 bases and J by 5 bases, with 16 bases of the junction left unmatched. Germline V gene data show CDR1 as LGHNA and CDR2 as YSLEER. The CDR3 sequence is 18 residues long. The CDR3 DNA reads TGCGCCAGCAGCCAGGAGCCATCAGGGGCGGGAGGTGGAGATACGCAGTATTTT. Amino acid sequence: CASSQEPSGAGGGDTQYF.

The rearrangement links TRBV4-1 to TRBJ1-1, with D unresolved. This CDR3 is 13 amino acids long. Per the germline V gene, CDR1 is MGHRA and CDR2 is YSYEKL. V lost 0 bases to trimming and J lost 5 bases, with 7 bases between them. This CDR3 is CASSQELGTEAFF. The CDR3 nucleotides are TGCGCCAGCAGCCAAGAATTAGGGACTGAAGCTTTCTTT.

This clone is large by share. The chain employs TRBV5-4 and TRBJ2-5; D might be TRBD2 (5 bases). The ends were cut back, 1 base at V and 5 bases at J, with 18 bases in the middle. The V gene's germline CDR1 is SGHNT and CDR2 YYREEE (reference sequence). The CDR3 extends over 16 amino acids. The CDR3 DNA reads TGTGCCAGCAGCTTGAACCCTAGCCCTCCTGACGAGACCCAGTACTTC. This codes for CASSLNPSPPDETQYF.

This chain links TRBV12-5 with TRBJ2-2; D unclear. The CDR3 has 18 residues. Germline lookup yields CDR1 LGHNT and CDR2 FRNRAP. Trimming pared 0 bases from V and 0 bases from J, leaving 14 bases between. In nucleotides, the CDR3 is TGTGCTAGTGGTTTGGTACGTGGTCAGCCTTCGAACACCGGGGAGCTGTTTTTT. This translates into CASGLVRGQPSNTGELFF.

The genes are TRBV28 and TRBJ1-1; D gene uncertain. Germline V gene data show CDR1 as MDHEN and CDR2 as SYDVKM. This CDR3 contains 13 residues. Trimming took 4 bases from V and 4 from J, leaving 10 bases between them. CDR3 nucleotides: TGTGCCAGCAGTTCCGGCGCGGGCACTGAAGCTTTCTTT. This encodes CASSSGAGTEAFF.

The chain uses TRBV30 and TRBJ1-2; tentatively, D is TRBD1 (6 bases). The germline V gene encodes CDR1 GTSNPN and CDR2 SVGIG (reference sequence). Trimming took 3 bases from V and 8 from J, leaving 19 bases between them. The CDR3 is 14 residues long. CDR3 in DNA: TGTGCCTGGAGGCCCCCAACGGGGGGCTTAGGCTACACCTTC. It yields the protein CAWRPPTGGLGYTF. The variable domain in full, completed from reference TRBV30 and TRBJ1-2, reads SQTIHQWPATLVQPVGSPLSLECTVEGTSNPNLYWYRQAAGRGLQLLFYSVGIGQISSEVPQNLSASRPQDRQFILSSKKLLLSDSGFYLCAWRPPTGGLGYTFGSGTRLTVV.

The chain uses TRBV14 and TRBJ2-2; 7 nucleotides line up with TRBD1. Germline V CDR1 and CDR2: SGHDN, FVKESK. With 1 base clipped from V and 1 base from J, the junction kept 3 bases outside the gene matches. The CDR3 is made up of 16 amino acids. The CDR3 region has the DNA TGTGCCAGCAGCCAAGTAAACAGGGGGAACACCGGGGAGCTGTTTTTT. Its translation is CASSQVNRGNTGELFF. The full variable domain, in which reference TRBV14 and TRBJ2-2 provide the parts outside the CDR3, is EAGVTQFPSHSVIEKGQTVTLRCDPISGHDNLYWYRRVMGKEIKFLLHFVKESKQDESGMPNNRFLAERTGGTYSTLKVQPAELEDSGVYFCASSQVNRGNTGELFFGEGSRLTVL.

This clone appeared a single time. This rearrangement joins TRBV2 to TRBJ2-7; tentatively, D is TRBD1 or TRBD2 (7 bases each). Germline V gene sequence: CDR1 SNHLY, CDR2 FYNNEI. V lost 6 bases, J lost 1 base, and 19 bases lay in between. The length of the CDR3 is 16 residues. The DNA of the CDR3 is TGTGCCAGCAGCGGGGGGACAGATCTTTTATCCTACGAGCAGTACTTC. Residues: CASSGGTDLLSYEQYF.

This clone is large within its sample. This chain uses TRBV9 with TRBJ1-5; the D gene is possibly TRBD1 (5 bases). The germline gives CDR1 SGDLS, CDR2 YYNGEE. Trimming removed 0 bases from V and 7 bases from J, with 14 bases in between. This CDR3 is 15 amino acids long. CDR3 residues: CASSVEVDWGQPQHF. The CDR3 region has the DNA TGTGCCAGCAGCGTAGAGGTGGATTGGGGGCAGCCCCAGCATTTT. Drawing the rest from reference TRBV9 and TRBJ1-5, the complete variable domain is DSGVTQTPKHLITATGQRVTLRCSPRSGDLSVYWYQQSLDQGLQFLIQYYNGEERAKGNILERFSAQQFPDLHSELNLSSLELGDSALYFCASSVEVDWGQPQHFGDGTRLSIL.

The CDR3 sequence: CASSQPGTGELFF. CDR3 nucleotides: TGTGCCAGCAGCCAACCGGGCACCGGGGAGCTGTTTTTT. V is TRBV4-2 and J is TRBJ2-2; no firm D call. The CDR3 has 13 residues. Trimming shortened V by 2 bases and J by 4 bases, and 5 bases separated the two germline ends. Germline-derived CDR1 and CDR2 are LGHNA and YNFKEQ.

The chain employs TRBV15 and TRBJ2-1; D might be TRBD2 (5 bases). This CDR3 has 14 amino acids. Germline V gene sequence: CDR1 LNHNV, CDR2 YYDKDF (reference sequence). V lost 4 bases to trimming and J lost 5 bases, with 12 bases between them. In nucleotides, the CDR3 is TGTGCCACCAGCAATGAGGGATTCGACAATGAGCAGTTCTTC. It specifies CATSNEGFDNEQFF.

This sequence joins TRBV11-2 and TRBJ2-3; 7 positions agree with TRBD2. Looked up from germline, CDR1 is SGHAT and CDR2 is FQNNGV. Trimming at V came to 1 base and at J to 4 bases, leaving 8 bases not matched to a gene. The CDR3 contains 16 residues. CDR3 sequence (DNA): TGTGCCAGCAGCTTAGCCTCGGGCGGGAGCCCAGATACGCAGTATTTT. Its translation: CASSLASGGSPDTQYF.

By sample fraction, this clone is medium-sized. J is TRBJ2-1 and V is TRBV2; perhaps D is TRBD1 or TRBD2 (5 bases each). The CDR3 totals 15 residues. V was shortened by 6 bases and J by 5 bases, with 17 bases between the two germline ends. Germline-derived CDR1 and CDR2 are SNHLY and FYNNEI. CDR3 in DNA: TGTGCCAGCAGCCGCGGGCAGGGTATCCACAATGAGCAGTTCTTC. Protein product: CASSRGQGIHNEQFF.

J is TRBJ2-1 and V is TRBV21-1; the D call of TRBD2 is as the table states it, not checked on the DNA. TRBV21-1 is a pseudogene. The CDR3 runs to 16 residues. The CDR3 protein is CASSLRLHHSDNEQFF. The CDR3, as DNA: TGTGCCAGCAGCCTGCGGCTACACCATTCCGACAATGAGCAGTTCTTC.

The chain carries TRBV27 and TRBJ2-3, with TRBD1 identical over 12 bases. This CDR3 is built from 18 residues. The J segment lost 6 bases and the V segment lost 5 bases, leaving 15 bases of the junction unmatched. CDR1 is MNHEY, CDR2 SMNVEV, per germline (reference sequence). CDR3 in amino acids: CASSPMWLGTGGGDTQYF. The CDR3, as DNA: TGTGCCAGCAGTCCGATGTGGTTGGGGACAGGGGGCGGGGATACGCAGTATTTT.

On this clone: The sample holds other DNA sequences that translate to the same CDR3. The rearrangement uses TRBV4-3 and TRBJ2-3; TRBD2 agrees at 11 bases. Trimming took 0 bases from V and 5 from J; bases not matched to a gene: 10. Germline CDR1 reads LGHNA; CDR2 reads YSLEER. The CDR3 is 18 residues long. This CDR3 is CASSQEPTLAGGGDTQYF. As DNA, the CDR3 is TGCGCCAGCAGCCAAGAGCCCACCCTAGCGGGAGGAGGAGATACGCAGTATTTT.